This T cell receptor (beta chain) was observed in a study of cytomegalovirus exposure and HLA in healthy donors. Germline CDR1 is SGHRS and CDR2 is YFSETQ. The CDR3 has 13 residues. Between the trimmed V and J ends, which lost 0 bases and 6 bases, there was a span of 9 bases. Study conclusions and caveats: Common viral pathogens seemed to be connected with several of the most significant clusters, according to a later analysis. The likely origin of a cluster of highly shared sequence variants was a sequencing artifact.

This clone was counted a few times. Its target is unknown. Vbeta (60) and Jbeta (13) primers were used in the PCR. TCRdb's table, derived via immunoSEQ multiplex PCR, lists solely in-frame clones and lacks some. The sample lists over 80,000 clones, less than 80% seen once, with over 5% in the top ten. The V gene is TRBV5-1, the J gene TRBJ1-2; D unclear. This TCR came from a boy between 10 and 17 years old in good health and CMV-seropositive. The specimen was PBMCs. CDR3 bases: TGCGCCAGCAGCTTGGCGGGGTCCCATGGCTACACCTTC. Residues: CASSLAGSHGYTF.